A single sample gave rise to the 17 T cell receptor beta chains below, sequenced in a study of shared clonotypes between healthy human individuals. Assay used: immunoSEQ multiplex PCR; TCRdb lists only in-frame clones, some missing. The sample has some 1,900,000 clones; about 95% are singletons. Positive CCR7 selection of CD45RO-negative cells yielded the naive CD8 cells, and terminally differentiated effector memory CD45RA+ cells were excluded. The sequencing input was naive CD8+ T cells sorted from blood. The receptors here all came from a man between 18 and 29 years old in good health.

This clone was counted a single time. This rearrangement joins TRBV2 to TRBJ2-7; D call uncertain. The CDR3 is made up of 11 amino acids. V shed 3 bases and J shed 4 bases, with 4 bases lying between them. Germline V gene data show CDR1 as SNHLY and CDR2 as FYNNEI. CDR3 sequence: CASSDKYEQYF. CDR3 nucleotides: TGTGCCAGCAGTGATAAATACGAGCAGTACTTC.

J is TRBJ1-1 and V is TRBV27, with D possibly TRBD1 on 5 matching bases. Trimming left V 5 bases short and J 4 bases short, with 8 bases between. From germline, CDR1 is MNHEY and CDR2 SMNVEV (reference sequence). The CDR3 runs 12 residues. The CDR3 coding sequence is TGTGCCAGCAGTGAGGGGTCCACTGAAGCTTTCTTT. Protein product: CASSEGSTEAFF.

This clone was seen just once. The chain uses TRBV9 and TRBJ1-5; D might be TRBD1 (5 bases). This CDR3 is built from 14 residues. In germline, CDR1 is SGDLS, CDR2 YYNGEE. With 0 bases removed from V and 5 bases from J, the gap between germline ends came to 9 bases. This chain's CDR3 is CASSVGGDYQPQHF. The CDR3 DNA reads as TGTGCCAGCAGCGTAGGAGGGGACTATCAGCCCCAGCATTTT.

The chain recombines TRBV5-1 with TRBJ1-2, with TRBD1 matching 8 bases. The CDR3 has 15 residues. Germline V gene sequence: CDR1 SGHRS, CDR2 YFSETQ. V lost 4 bases and J lost 6; bases outside the gene matches: 11. The CDR3 region is CASSILGQGFHGYTF. The CDR3 DNA is TGCGCCAGCAGCATTCTCGGACAGGGCTTCCATGGCTACACCTTC. Using reference TRBV5-1 and TRBJ1-2 for the parts outside the CDR3, the full variable domain is KAGVTQTPRYLIKTRGQQVTLSCSPISGHRSVSWYQQTPGQGLQFLFEYFSETQRNKGNFPGRFSGRQFSNSRSEMNVSTLELGDSALYLCASSILGQGFHGYTFGSGTRLTVV.

The chain is built from TRBV10-1 and TRBJ2-7; D is perhaps TRBD1 or TRBD2 (5 bases each). The V end was cut by 0 bases, the J end by 3 bases, with 15 bases between. Germline-derived CDR1 and CDR2 are WNHNN and SYGVQD (reference sequence). CDR3 length: 16 residues. CDR3 loop: CASSESAGDASYEQYF. The CDR3 DNA reads TGCGCCAGCAGTGAGTCGGCCGGGGACGCCAGCTACGAGCAGTACTTC.

This sequence joins TRBV7-3 and TRBJ2-3; 7 bases agree with TRBD2. CDR1 and CDR2 from the germline V gene are SGHTA and FQGTGA. V lost 2 bases, J lost 3 bases, and 11 bases stayed unmatched. The CDR3 sequence is 17 residues long. The CDR3 DNA sequence: TGTGCCAGCAGCTTATACGGGGGGATTTACAGTACAGATACGCAGTATTTT. This sequence encodes CASSLYGGIYSTDTQYF.

The V gene is TRBV19, the J gene TRBJ2-3; D may match TRBD1 or TRBD2 (5 bases each). Germline assignment: CDR1 LNHDA and CDR2 SQIVND (reference sequence). With 4 bases removed from V and 6 bases from J, the gap between germline ends came to 14 bases. This CDR3 region has 14 residues. The CDR3 region has the DNA TGTGCCAGTAGTACCGGGACGGTGGGGGATACGCAGTATTTT. Protein product: CASSTGTVGDTQYF.

V gene TRBV29-1 combines with J gene TRBJ1-2, with D possibly being TRBD1 (5 bases). CDR1 and CDR2 from the germline V gene are SQVTM and ANQGSEA. Trimming took 8 bases from V and 5 from J, leaving 15 bases between them. There are 12 residues in the CDR3. DNA of the CDR3: TGCAGCATCCGTAGGACACCGTATGGCTACACCTTC. This translates into CSIRRTPYGYTF.

This chain's CDR3 is CSGTGMETQYF. In DNA form, the CDR3 reads TGCAGCGGAACAGGGATGGAGACCCAGTACTTC. The V gene is TRBV29-1, the J gene TRBJ2-5; TRBD1 is a possible D gene (6 bases). Germline V CDR1 and CDR2: SQVTM, ANQGSEA. The CDR3 contains 11 residues. Trimming cost V 7 bases and J 5 bases, with 11 bases left between them.

The V and J genes are TRBV7-2 and TRBJ1-5; D perhaps matches TRBD1 (6 bases). The CDR3 sequence is 19 residues long. V shed 1 base and J shed 2 bases, with 21 bases lying between them. The V gene's germline CDR1 is SGHTA and CDR2 FQGNSA. CDR3 bases: TGTGCCAGCAGCTTAGAGGAGGGTTACAGGGTCGGGGGCAATCAGCCCCAGCATTTT. As protein: CASSLEEGYRVGGNQPQHF.

The chain joins TRBV19 to TRBJ2-7, with D possibly being TRBD2 (6 bases). V shed 0 bases and J shed 2 bases, with 8 bases lying between them. This CDR3 is 14 amino acids long. Germline CDR1 and CDR2: LNHDA and SQIVND (reference sequence). CDR3 loop: CASSIDGGAYEQYF. Here the CDR3 DNA reads TGTGCCAGTAGTATAGATGGAGGGGCCTACGAGCAGTACTTC.

This chain uses TRBV2 with TRBJ2-7; 8 bases are a match to TRBD1. J was trimmed by 5 bases and V by 1 base; bases with no gene match: 4. The germline CDR1 and CDR2 sequences are SNHLY and FYNNEI. This CDR3 comprises 14 residues. The DNA for the CDR3 is TGTGCCAGCAGTGAAGGGGAGACAGGGGACGAGCAGTACTTC. It is translated as CASSEGETGDEQYF. The variable domain in full, with the rest retrieved from reference TRBV2 and TRBJ2-7, is EPEVTQTPSHQVTQMGQEVILRCVPISNHLYFYWYRQILGQKVEFLVSFYNNEISEKSEIFDDQFSVERPDGSNFTLKIRSTKLEDSAMYFCASSEGETGDEQYFGPGTRLTVT.

This chain links TRBV9 with TRBJ2-3, with a possible D match to TRBD1 (6 bases). CDR3 length: 17 residues. Germline CDR1 reads SGDLS; CDR2 reads YYNGEE. Deletions cut 4 bases from V and 0 bases from J, with 18 bases between. The CDR3 DNA follows: TGTGCCAGCAGCACTAATCTCGCAGGGGTTAGCACAGATACGCAGTATTTT. It encodes CASSTNLAGVSTDTQYF.

This clone has only one observation. This sequence joins TRBV6-1 and TRBJ2-3; D perhaps matches TRBD2 (7 bases). The CDR3 totals 14 residues. Germline V gene sequence: CDR1 MNHNS, CDR2 SASEGT. Trimming stripped 4 bases from V and 7 bases from J, with 15 bases between. The CDR3 protein is CASSAGEGGNTQYF. CDR3 coding DNA: TGTGCCAGCAGTGCGGGGGAGGGGGGAAATACGCAGTATTTT.

V and J are TRBV27 and TRBJ1-2; a possible D gene is TRBD1 (6 bases). CDR3 length equals 15 residues. Trimming cost V 6 bases and J 8 bases, with 22 bases left between them. Germline CDR1 and CDR2: MNHEY and SMNVEV (reference sequence). The CDR3 spells CASSPDLGGYVGYTF. CDR3 coding DNA: TGTGCCAGCAGCCCCGATTTAGGGGGGTACGTCGGCTACACCTTC.

This clone was seen a single time. The genes are TRBV30 and TRBJ2-1; TRBD1 matches at 7 bases. Per germline, CDR1 GTSNPN and CDR2 SVGIG (reference sequence). The CDR3 length is 17 residues. V shed 1 base, J shed 2 bases, and the junction held 11 bases outside the gene matches. CDR3 region: CAWSGPGTEMAYNEQFF. The DNA for the CDR3 is TGTGCCTGGAGTGGACCTGGGACAGAAATGGCCTACAATGAGCAGTTCTTC.

The chain combines TRBV5-6 with TRBJ2-3, with D uncertain. The germline CDR1 and CDR2 sequences are SGHDT and YYEEEE. The V end lost 4 bases, the J end lost 2 bases, and 8 bases lay between the germline ends. There are 13 residues in the CDR3. DNA of the CDR3: TGTGCCAGCAGCCTGTTAGTCACAGATACGCAGTATTTT. Residues: CASSLLVTDTQYF.